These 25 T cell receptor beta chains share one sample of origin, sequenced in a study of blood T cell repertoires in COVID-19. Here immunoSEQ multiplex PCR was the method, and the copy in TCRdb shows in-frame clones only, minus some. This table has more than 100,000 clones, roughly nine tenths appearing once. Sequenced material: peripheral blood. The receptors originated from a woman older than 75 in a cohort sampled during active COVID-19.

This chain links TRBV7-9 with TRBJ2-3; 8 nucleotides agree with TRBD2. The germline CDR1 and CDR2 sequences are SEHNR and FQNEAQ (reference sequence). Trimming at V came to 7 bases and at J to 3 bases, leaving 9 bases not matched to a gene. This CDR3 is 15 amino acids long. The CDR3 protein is CASTPGGFDTDTQYF. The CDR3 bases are TGTGCCAGCACCCCGGGAGGGTTTGATACAGATACGCAGTATTTT.

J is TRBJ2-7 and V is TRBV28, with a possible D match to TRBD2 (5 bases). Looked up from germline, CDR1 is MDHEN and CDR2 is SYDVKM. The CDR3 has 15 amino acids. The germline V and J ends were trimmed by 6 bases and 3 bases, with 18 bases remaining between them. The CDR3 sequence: CASSVQSAGIYEQYF. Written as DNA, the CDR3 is TGTGCCAGCAGCGTCCAGTCCGCGGGTATCTACGAGCAGTACTTC.

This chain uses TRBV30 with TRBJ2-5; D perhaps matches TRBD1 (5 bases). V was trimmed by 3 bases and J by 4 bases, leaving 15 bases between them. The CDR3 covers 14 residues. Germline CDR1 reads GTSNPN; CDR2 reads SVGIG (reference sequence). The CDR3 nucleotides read TGTGCCTGGAGAGGTAGGGGCCGAGGAGAGACCCAGTACTTC. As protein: CAWRGRGRGETQYF.

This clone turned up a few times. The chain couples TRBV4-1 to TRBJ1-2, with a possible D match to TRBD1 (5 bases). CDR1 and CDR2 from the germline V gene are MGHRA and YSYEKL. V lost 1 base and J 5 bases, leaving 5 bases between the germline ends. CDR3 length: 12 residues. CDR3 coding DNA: TGCGCCAGCAGCCAAGGACAGTATGGCTACACCTTC. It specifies CASSQGQYGYTF.

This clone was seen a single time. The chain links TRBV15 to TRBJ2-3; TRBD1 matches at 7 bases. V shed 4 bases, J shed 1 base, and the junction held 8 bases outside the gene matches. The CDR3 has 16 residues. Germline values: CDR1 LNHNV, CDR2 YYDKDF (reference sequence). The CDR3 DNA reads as TGTGCCACCAGCATATCCGGGACAGCGGGCACAGATACGCAGTATTTT. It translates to CATSISGTAGTDTQYF.

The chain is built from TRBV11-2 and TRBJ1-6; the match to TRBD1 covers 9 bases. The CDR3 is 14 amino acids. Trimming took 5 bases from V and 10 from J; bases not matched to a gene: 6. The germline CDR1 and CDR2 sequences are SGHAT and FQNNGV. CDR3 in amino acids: CASSPAGQGSPLHF. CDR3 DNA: TGTGCCAGCAGCCCGGCGGGACAGGGATCACCCCTCCACTTT. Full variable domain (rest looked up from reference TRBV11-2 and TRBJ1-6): EAGVAQSPRYKIIEKRQSVAFWCNPISGHATLYWYQQILGQGPKLLIQFQNNGVVDDSQLPKDRFSAERLKGVDSTLKIQPAKLEDSAVYLCASSPAGQGSPLHFGNGTRLTVT.

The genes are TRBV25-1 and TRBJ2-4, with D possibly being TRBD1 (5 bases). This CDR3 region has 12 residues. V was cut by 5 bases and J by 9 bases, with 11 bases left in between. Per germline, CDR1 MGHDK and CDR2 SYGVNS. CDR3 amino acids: CASSTDRGIQYF. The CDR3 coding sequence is TGTGCCAGCAGTACCGACAGAGGCATTCAGTACTTC.

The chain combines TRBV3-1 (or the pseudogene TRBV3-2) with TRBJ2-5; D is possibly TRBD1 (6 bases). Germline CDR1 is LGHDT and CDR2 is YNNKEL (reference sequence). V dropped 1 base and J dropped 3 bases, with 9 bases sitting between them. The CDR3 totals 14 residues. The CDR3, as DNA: TGTGCCAGCAGCCAAGGAAACAGGGAAGAGACCCAGTACTTC. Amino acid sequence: CASSQGNREETQYF.

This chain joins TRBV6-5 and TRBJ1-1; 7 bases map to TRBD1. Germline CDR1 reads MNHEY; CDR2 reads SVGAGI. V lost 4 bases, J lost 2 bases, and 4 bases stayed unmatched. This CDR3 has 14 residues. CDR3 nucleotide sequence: TGTGCCAGCAGTTCGGGACAGCCAAACACTGAAGCTTTCTTT. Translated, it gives CASSSGQPNTEAFF.

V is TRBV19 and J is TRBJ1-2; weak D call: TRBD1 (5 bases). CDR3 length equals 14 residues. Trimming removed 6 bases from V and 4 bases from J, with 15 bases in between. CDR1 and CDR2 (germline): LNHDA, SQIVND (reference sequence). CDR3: CASRHTSGPYGYTF. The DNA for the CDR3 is TGTGCCAGTAGACATACCTCAGGGCCCTATGGCTACACCTTC.

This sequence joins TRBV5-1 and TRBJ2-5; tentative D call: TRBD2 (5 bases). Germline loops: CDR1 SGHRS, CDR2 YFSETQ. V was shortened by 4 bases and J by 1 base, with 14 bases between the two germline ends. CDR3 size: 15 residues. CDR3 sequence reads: CASSPGPAAQETQYF. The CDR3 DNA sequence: TGCGCCAGCAGCCCCGGACCAGCGGCCCAAGAGACCCAGTACTTC.

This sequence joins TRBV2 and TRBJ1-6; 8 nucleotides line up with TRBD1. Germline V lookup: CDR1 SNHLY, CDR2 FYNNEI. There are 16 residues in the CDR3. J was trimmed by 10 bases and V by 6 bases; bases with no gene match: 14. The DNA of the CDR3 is TGTGCCAGCAGCTCACCGTCAGACAGGGGTGGATCACCCCTCCACTTT. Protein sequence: CASSSPSDRGGSPLHF.

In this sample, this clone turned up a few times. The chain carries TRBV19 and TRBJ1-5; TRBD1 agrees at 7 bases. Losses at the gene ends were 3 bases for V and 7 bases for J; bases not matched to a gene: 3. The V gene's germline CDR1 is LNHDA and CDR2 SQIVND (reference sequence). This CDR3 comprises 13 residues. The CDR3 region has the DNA TGTGCCAGTAGTATCCTACAGGGGCAGCCCCAGCATTTT. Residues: CASSILQGQPQHF.

Written as DNA, the CDR3 is TGTGCCATCAGTGAGTCGGCAGGTACCACCGGGGAGCTGTTTTTT. Protein product: CAISESAGTTGELFF. The chain carries TRBV10-3 and TRBJ2-2; D is ambiguous. The germline V and J ends were trimmed by 0 bases and 4 bases, with 9 bases remaining between them. CDR1 is ENHRY, CDR2 SYGVKD, per germline. The CDR3 runs 15 residues.

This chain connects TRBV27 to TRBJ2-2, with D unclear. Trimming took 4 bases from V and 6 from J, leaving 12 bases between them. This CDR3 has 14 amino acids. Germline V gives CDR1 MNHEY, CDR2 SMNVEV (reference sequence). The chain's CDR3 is CASSYIPAPGELFF. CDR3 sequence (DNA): TGTGCCAGCAGTTATATCCCCGCGCCCGGGGAGCTGTTTTTT.

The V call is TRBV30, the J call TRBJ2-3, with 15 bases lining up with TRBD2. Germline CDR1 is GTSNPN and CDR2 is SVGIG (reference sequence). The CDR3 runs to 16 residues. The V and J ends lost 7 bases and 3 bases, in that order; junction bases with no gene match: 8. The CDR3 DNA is TGTGCCTCTACACTGGGACTAGCGGGGGGAACAGATACGCAGTATTTT. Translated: CASTLGLAGGTDTQYF.

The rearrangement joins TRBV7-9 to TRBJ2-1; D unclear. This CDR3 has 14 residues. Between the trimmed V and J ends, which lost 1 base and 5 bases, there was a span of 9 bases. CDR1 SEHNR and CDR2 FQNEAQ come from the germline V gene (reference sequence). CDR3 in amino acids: CASSLVMADNEQFF. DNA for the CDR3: TGTGCCAGCAGCTTAGTCATGGCCGACAATGAGCAGTTCTTC.

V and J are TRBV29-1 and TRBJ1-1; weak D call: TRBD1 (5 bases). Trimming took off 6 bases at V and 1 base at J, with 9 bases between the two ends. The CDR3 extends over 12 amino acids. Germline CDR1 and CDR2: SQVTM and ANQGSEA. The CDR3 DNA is TGCAGCGTCCACGGACAGAACACTGAAGCTTTCTTT. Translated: CSVHGQNTEAFF.

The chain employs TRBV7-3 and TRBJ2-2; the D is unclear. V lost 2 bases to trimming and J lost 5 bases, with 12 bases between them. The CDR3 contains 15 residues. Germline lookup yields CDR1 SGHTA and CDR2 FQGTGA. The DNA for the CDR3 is TGTGCCAGCAGCTTAGGGTCAGCGAGGACCGGGGAGCTGTTTTTT. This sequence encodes CASSLGSARTGELFF. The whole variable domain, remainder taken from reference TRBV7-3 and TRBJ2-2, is GAGVSQTPSNKVTEKGKYVELRCDPISGHTALYWYRQSLGQGPEFLIYFQGTGAADDSGLPNDRFFAVRPEGSVSTLKIQRTERGDSAVYLCASSLGSARTGELFFGEGSRLTVL.

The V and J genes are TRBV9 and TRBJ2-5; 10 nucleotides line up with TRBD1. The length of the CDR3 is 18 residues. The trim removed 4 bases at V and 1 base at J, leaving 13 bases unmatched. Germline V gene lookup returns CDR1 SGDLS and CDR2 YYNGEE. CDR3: CASSLDRGLPNLQETQYF. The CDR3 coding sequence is TGTGCCAGCAGCCTCGACAGGGGGCTCCCGAATCTCCAAGAGACCCAGTACTTC.

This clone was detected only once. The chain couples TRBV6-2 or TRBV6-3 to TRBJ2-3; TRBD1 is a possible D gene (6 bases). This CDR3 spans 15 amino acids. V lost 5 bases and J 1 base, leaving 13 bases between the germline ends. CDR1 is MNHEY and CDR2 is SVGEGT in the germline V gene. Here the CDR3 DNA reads TGTGCCAGCAGTCTGCGGCCAGGGGGCACAGATACGCAGTATTTT. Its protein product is CASSLRPGGTDTQYF.

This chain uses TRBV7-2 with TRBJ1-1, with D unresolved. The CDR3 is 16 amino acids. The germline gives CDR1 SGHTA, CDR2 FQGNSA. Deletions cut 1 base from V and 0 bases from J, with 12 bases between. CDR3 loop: CASSLGLLLMNTEAFF. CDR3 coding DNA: TGTGCCAGCAGCTTAGGGCTTCTGCTCATGAACACTGAAGCTTTCTTT.

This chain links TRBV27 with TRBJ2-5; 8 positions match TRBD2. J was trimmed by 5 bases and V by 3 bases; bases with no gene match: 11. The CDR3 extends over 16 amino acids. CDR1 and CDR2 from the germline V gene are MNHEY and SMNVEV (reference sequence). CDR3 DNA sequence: TGTGCCAGCAGTTTGGAAAGGGCCTCGGGAGGGGAGACCCAGTACTTC. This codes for CASSLERASGGETQYF.

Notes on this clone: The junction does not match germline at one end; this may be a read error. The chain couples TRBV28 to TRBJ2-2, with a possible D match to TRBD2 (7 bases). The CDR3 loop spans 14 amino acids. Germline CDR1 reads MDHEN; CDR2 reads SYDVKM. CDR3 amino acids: CASSGGGSTEELFF. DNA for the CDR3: TGTGCCAGCAGTGGGGGCGGGAGCACCGAGGAGCTGTTTTTT.

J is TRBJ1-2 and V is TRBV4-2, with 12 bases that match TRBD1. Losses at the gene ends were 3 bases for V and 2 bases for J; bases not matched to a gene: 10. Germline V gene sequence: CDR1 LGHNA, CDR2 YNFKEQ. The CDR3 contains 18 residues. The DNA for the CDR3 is TGTGCCAGCAGCCAGGCTGGGACAGGGGGCGCTCAGAACTATGGCTACACCTTC. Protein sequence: CASSQAGTGGAQNYGYTF.